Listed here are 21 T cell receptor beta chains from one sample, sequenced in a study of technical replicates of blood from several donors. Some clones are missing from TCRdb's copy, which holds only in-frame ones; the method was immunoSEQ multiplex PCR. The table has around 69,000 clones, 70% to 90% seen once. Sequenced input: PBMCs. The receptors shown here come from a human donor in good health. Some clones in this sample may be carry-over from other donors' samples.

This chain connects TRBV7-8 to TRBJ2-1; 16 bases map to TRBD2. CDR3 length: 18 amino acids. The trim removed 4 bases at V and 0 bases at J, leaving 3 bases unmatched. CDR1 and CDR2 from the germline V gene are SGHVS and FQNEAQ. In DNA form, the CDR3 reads TGTGCCAGCAGCTCGGGACTAGCGGGAGGGAGCTCCTACAATGAGCAGTTCTTC. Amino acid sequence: CASSSGLAGGSSYNEQFF. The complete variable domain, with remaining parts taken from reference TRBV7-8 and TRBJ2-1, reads GAGVSQSPRYKVAKRGQDVALRCDPISGHVSLFWYQQALGQGPEFLTYFQNEAQLDKSGLPSDRFFAERPEGSVSTLKIQRTQQEDSAVYLCASSSGLAGGSSYNEQFFGPGTRLTVL.

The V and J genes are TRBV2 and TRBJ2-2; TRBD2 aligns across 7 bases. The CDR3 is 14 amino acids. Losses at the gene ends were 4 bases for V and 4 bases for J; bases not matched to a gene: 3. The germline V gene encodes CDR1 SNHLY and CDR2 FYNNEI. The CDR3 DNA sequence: TGTGCCAGCAGTGGGGGGGGGATCACCGGGGAGCTGTTTTTT. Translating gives CASSGGGITGELFF.

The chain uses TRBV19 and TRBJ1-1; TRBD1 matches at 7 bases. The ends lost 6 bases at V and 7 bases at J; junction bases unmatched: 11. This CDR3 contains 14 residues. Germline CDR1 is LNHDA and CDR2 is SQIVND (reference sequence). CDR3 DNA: TGTGCCAGTAGAAACGACAGGGAAAAAATTGAAGCTTTCTTT. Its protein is CASRNDREKIEAFF.

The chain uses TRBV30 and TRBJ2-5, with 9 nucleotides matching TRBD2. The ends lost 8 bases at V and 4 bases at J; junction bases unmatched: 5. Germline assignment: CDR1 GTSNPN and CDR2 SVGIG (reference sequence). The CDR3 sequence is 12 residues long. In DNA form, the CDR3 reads TGTGCCACCAAACTAGCGGGAGAGACCCAGTACTTC. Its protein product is CATKLAGETQYF. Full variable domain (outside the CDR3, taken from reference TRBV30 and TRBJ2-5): SQTIHQWPATLVQPVGSPLSLECTVEGTSNPNLYWYRQAAGRGLQLLFYSVGIGQISSEVPQNLSASRPQDRQFILSSKKLLLSDSGFYLCATKLAGETQYFGPGTRLLVL.

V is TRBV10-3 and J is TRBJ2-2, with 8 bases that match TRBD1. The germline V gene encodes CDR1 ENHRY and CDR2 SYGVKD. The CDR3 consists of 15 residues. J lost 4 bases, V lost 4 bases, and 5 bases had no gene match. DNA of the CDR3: TGTGCCATCAGTGTAGGGACAGGAATCACCGGGGAGCTGTTTTTT. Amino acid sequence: CAISVGTGITGELFF.

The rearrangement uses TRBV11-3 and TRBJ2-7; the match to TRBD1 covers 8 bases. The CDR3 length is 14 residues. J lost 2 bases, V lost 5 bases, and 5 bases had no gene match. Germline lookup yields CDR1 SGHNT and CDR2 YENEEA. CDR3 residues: CASSPRTGTYEQYF. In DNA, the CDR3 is TGTGCCAGCAGCCCCCGGACAGGGACCTACGAGCAGTACTTC.

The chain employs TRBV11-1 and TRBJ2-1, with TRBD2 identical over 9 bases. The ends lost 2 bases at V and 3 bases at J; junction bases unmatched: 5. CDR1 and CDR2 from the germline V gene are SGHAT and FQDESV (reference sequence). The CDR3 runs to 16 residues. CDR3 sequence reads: CASSLSSGAFYNEQFF. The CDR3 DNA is TGTGCCAGCAGCTTATCTAGCGGGGCTTTCTACAATGAGCAGTTCTTC.

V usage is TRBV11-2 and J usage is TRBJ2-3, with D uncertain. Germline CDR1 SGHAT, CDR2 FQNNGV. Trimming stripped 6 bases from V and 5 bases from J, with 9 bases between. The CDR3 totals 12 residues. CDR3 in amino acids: CASSPYLDTQYF. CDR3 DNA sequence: TGTGCCAGCAGTCCCTATTTAGATACGCAGTATTTT. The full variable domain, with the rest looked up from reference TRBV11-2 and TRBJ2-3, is EAGVAQSPRYKIIEKRQSVAFWCNPISGHATLYWYQQILGQGPKLLIQFQNNGVVDDSQLPKDRFSAERLKGVDSTLKIQPAKLEDSAVYLCASSPYLDTQYFGPGTRLTVL.

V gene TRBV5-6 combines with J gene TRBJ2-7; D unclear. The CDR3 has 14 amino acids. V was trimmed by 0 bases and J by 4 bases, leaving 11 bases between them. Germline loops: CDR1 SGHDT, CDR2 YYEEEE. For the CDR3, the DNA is TGTGCCAGCAGCTTGGCCCCCAGTCAGTACGAGCAGTACTTC. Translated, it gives CASSLAPSQYEQYF.

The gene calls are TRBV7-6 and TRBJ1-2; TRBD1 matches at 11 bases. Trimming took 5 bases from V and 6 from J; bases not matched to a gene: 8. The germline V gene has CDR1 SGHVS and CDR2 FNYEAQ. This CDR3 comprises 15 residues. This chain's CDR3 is CASSPGPGQGDGYTF. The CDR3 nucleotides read TGTGCCAGCAGCCCGGGGCCGGGACAGGGGGATGGCTACACCTTC.

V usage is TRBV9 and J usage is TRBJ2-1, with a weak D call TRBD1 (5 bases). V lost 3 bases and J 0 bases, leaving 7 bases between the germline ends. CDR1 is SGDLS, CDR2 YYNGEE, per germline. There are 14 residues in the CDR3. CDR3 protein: CASSATASYNEQFF. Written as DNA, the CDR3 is TGTGCCAGCAGCGCGACAGCCTCCTACAATGAGCAGTTCTTC.

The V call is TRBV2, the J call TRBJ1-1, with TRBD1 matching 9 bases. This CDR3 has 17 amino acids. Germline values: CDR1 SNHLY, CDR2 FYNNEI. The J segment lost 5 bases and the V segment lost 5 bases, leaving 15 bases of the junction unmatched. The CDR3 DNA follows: TGTGCCAGCAGTATACAGGGGGCGAGTATATCCGGTACTGAAGCTTTCTTT. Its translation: CASSIQGASISGTEAFF.

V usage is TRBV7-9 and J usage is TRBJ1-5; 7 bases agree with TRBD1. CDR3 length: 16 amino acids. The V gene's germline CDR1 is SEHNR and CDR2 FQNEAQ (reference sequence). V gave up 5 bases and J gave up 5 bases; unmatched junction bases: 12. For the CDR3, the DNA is TGTGCCAGCAGCGACGGACAGGACAAGGGAGATCAGCCCCAGCATTTT. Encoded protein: CASSDGQDKGDQPQHF.

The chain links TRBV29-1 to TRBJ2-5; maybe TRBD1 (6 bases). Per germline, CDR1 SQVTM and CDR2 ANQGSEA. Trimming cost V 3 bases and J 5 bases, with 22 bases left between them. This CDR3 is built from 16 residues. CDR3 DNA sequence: TGCAGCGTTGATCCCATACAGGGCTTGAAGGGGGAGACCCAGTACTTC. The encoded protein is CSVDPIQGLKGETQYF.

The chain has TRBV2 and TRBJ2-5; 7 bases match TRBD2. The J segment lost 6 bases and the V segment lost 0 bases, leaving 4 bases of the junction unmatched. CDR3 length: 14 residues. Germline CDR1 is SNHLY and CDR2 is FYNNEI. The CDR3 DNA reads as TGTGCCAGCAGTGAAGCGCGGGAGAAGCAGACCCAGTACTTC. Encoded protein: CASSEAREKQTQYF.

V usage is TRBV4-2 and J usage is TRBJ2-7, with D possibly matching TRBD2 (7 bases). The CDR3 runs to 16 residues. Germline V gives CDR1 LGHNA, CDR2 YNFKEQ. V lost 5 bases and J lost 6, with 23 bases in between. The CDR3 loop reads CASSKVIRGADVEQYF. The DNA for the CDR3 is TGTGCCAGCAGCAAAGTTATCCGGGGGGCGGACGTCGAGCAGTACTTC.

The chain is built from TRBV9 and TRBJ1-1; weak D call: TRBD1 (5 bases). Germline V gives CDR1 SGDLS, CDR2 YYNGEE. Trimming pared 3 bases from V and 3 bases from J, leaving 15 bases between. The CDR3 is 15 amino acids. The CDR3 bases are TGTGCCAGCAGCGCCCCCGAGGCAGGGCACACTGAAGCTTTCTTT. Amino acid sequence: CASSAPEAGHTEAFF.

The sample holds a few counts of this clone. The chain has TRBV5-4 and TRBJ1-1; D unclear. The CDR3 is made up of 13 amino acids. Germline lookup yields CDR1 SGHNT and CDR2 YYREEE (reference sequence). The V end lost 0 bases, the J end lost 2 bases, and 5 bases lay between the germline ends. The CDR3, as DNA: TGTGCCAGCAGCTTGGACACAAACACTGAAGCTTTCTTT. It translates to CASSLDTNTEAFF.

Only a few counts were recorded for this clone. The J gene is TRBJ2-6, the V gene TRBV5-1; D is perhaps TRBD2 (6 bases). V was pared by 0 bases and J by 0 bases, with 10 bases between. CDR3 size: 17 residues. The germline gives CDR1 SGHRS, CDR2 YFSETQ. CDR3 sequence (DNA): TGCGCCAGCAGCTTGGTCACGCGGGACTCTGGGGCCAACGTCCTGACTTTC. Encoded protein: CASSLVTRDSGANVLTF.

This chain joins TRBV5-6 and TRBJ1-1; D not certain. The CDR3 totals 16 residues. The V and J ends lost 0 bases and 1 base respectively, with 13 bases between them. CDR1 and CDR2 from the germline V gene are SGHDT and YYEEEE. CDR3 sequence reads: CASSLGLWPWNTEAFF. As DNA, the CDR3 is TGTGCCAGCAGCTTGGGTCTGTGGCCCTGGAACACTGAAGCTTTCTTT.

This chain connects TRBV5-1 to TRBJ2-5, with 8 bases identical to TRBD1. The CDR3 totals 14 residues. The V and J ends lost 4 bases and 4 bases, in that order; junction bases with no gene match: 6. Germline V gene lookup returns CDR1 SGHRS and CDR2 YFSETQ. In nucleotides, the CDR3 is TGCGCCAGCAGCACGGGACAGGCCCGAGAGACCCAGTACTTC. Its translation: CASSTGQARETQYF.